The 10 T cell receptor beta chains presented below share a single source sample, sequenced in a study of early T cells in non-severe SARS-CoV-2 infection. Each CDR3 protein gets one entry after TCRdb re-called the 5' RACE reads with MiXCR. This sample has some 57,000 distinct CDR3 sequences, with approximately 11% found just once. The source material was whole blood. These TCRs come from an adult who was a healthcare worker with PCR-confirmed SARS-CoV-2 infection or an uninfected control (not recorded which).

This clonotype was detected only a few times. The rearrangement joins TRBV27 to TRBJ1-4; 7 bases are shared with TRBD1. The CDR3 covers 15 residues. Germline V gene sequence: CDR1 MNHEY, CDR2 SMNVEV (reference sequence). The V segment lost 3 bases and the J segment 7 bases; nucleotides outside the gene matches: 8. CDR3 nucleotides: TGTGCCAGCAGTTTGGACAGGAGAGGGACTGAAAAACTGTTTTTT. This translates into CASSLDRRGTEKLFF.

This chain links TRBV12-5 with TRBJ2-2, with D perhaps given as TRBD1 or TRBD2 (5 bases each). The germline V and J ends were trimmed by 3 bases and 1 base, with 15 bases remaining between them. The CDR3 spans 17 residues. In germline, CDR1 is LGHNT, CDR2 FRNRAP. The CDR3 protein is CASGFNPGRMNTGELFF. The CDR3, as DNA: TGTGCTAGTGGTTTTAATCCGGGACGGATGAACACCGGGGAGCTGTTTTTT.

V is TRBV12-3 or TRBV12-4 and J is TRBJ2-1; 8 positions agree with TRBD2. V lost 6 bases to trimming and J lost 7 bases; unmatched junction nucleotides: 8. The CDR3 covers 14 residues. The CDR3 protein is CASRDGGAENEQFF. The CDR3 nucleotides are TGTGCCAGCAGGGACGGGGGGGCCGAGAATGAGCAGTTCTTC.

This clonotype was picked up many times. The J gene is TRBJ2-7, the V gene TRBV11-2; the match to TRBD1 covers 8 bases. CDR3 length equals 15 residues. The germline V gene has CDR1 SGHAT and CDR2 FQNNGV. V lost 1 base and J lost 6; bases outside the gene matches: 8. CDR3 protein: CASSLAGTGIGEQYF. The CDR3 nucleotides read TGTGCCAGCAGCTTAGCCGGGACAGGCATCGGCGAGCAGTACTTC.

This clonotype was detected ten times or more. The chain has TRBV12-3 or TRBV12-4 and TRBJ1-1; D perhaps matches TRBD1 (5 bases). V was cut by 2 bases and J by 5 bases, with 12 bases left in between. The CDR3 is 14 residues long. CDR3 region: CASSLSRGKTEAFF. CDR3 sequence (DNA): TGTGCCAGCAGTTTATCTCGGGGGAAGACTGAAGCTTTCTTT.

This clonotype appeared many times. The CDR3 region is CASSSDRVGYTF. The CDR3 nucleotides read TGTGCCAGCAGCTCAGACAGGGTCGGCTACACCTTC. This chain uses TRBV5-4 with TRBJ1-2, with TRBD1 matching 7 bases. CDR3 length: 12 amino acids. After removal of 3 bases from V and 8 bases from J, the junction contained 4 bases not matched to a gene. Germline values: CDR1 SGHNT, CDR2 YYREEE (reference sequence).

This clonotype was detected many times. The V gene is TRBV30, the J gene TRBJ1-1, with D unresolved. The CDR3 totals 14 residues. Germline CDR1 is GTSNPN and CDR2 is SVGIG (reference sequence). Trimming shortened V by 2 bases and J by 1 base, and 11 bases separated the two germline ends. For the CDR3, the DNA is TGTGCCTGGAGTTCGGGCTCGGCGAACACTGAAGCTTTCTTT. It specifies CAWSSGSANTEAFF.

The V and J genes are TRBV20-1 and TRBJ1-2; TRBD1 matches at 7 bases. CDR1 DFQATT and CDR2 SNEGSKA come from the germline V gene (reference sequence). With 5 bases clipped from V and 0 bases from J, the junction kept 6 bases outside the gene matches. This CDR3 is built from 14 residues. The CDR3 DNA is TGCAGTGCTCCAACAGGGGATTCTAACTATGGCTACACCTTC. It yields the protein CSAPTGDSNYGYTF.

This sequence joins TRBV4-3 and TRBJ2-1; TRBD1 agrees at 8 bases. Losses at the gene ends were 0 bases for V and 1 base for J; bases not matched to a gene: 5. CDR3 length equals 17 residues. Per the germline V gene, CDR1 is LGHNA and CDR2 is YSLEER. In DNA, the CDR3 is TGCGCCAGCAGCCAAGATGGCAGGGGGCTGTCCTACAATGAGCAGTTCTTC. This codes for CASSQDGRGLSYNEQFF.

This clonotype was seen ten or more times. The rearrangement links TRBV7-2 to TRBJ2-5; TRBD1 might be the D (6 bases). The CDR3 extends over 15 amino acids. Germline V gives CDR1 SGHTA, CDR2 FQGNSA. The V and J ends lost 1 base and 5 bases respectively, with 14 bases between them. In nucleotides, the CDR3 is TGTGCCAGCAGCTTAGGGGCAGGGGTCCGTGAGACCCAGTACTTC. It is translated as CASSLGAGVRETQYF.